One and the same sample provided the 16 T cell receptor beta chains below, sequenced in a study of T cells expressing NK-cell markers. TCRdb reanalyzed the 5' RACE reads and collapses them to one entry per CDR3 protein, without DNA. The table lists a few hundred thousand distinct CDR3 sequences. Material for sequencing was blood T cells: a sorted CD56 or NKG2C T cell subset, CD4+ or CD8+ T cells, or bulk PBMC T cells (not recorded which). The receptor source for this set is a man aged 18 to 69 in good health.

The rearrangement joins TRBV5-5 to TRBJ1-1; the D gene TCRdb calls, TRBD1, cannot be checked with no DNA. Germline CDR1 reads SGHKS; CDR2 reads YYEKEE (reference sequence). The CDR3 loop spans 16 amino acids. The CDR3: CASSPGFGTPGGEAFF.

The chain has TRBV6-6 and TRBJ2-2. This CDR3 has 13 amino acids. Germline CDR1 is MNHNY and CDR2 is SVGAGI (reference sequence). The CDR3 loop reads CASKHAGTGELFF.

The genes are TRBV7-8 and TRBJ1-6; TCRdb picks TRBD1, but there is no DNA to check that call. Germline V gene sequence: CDR1 SGHVS, CDR2 FQNEAQ. This CDR3 is built from 14 residues. This CDR3 is CASRGSGDNSPLHF.

The chain has TRBV2 and TRBJ2-1; the TCRdb call, TRBD1, lacks DNA for checking. This CDR3 is built from 16 residues. Germline CDR1 reads SNHLY; CDR2 reads FYNNEI. The CDR3 sequence: CASSAPGQVEGGEQFF.

V gene TRBV11-2 combines with J gene TRBJ1-2; the TCRdb call, TRBD1, lacks DNA for checking. The CDR3 has 16 residues. The germline gives CDR1 SGHAT, CDR2 FQNNGV. The chain's CDR3 is CASSQGDRGRNYGYTF.

The chain combines TRBV11-1 with TRBJ1-2; the D call from TCRdb, TRBD1, cannot be confirmed without DNA. The V gene's germline CDR1 is SGHAT and CDR2 FQDESV (reference sequence). CDR3 length equals 12 residues. This CDR3 reads CADNPGGGGYTF.

The rearrangement links TRBV20-1 to TRBJ2-3; the D call from TCRdb, TRBD1, cannot be confirmed without DNA. The germline gives CDR1 DFQATT, CDR2 SNEGSKA (reference sequence). The CDR3 has 14 residues. CDR3 protein: CSPNKGASADTQYF.

The chain uses TRBV18 and TRBJ1-6; TCRdb calls TRBD1, which cannot be checked without DNA. CDR3 length: 14 residues. Germline CDR1 KGHSH, CDR2 LQKENI. The chain's CDR3 is CASSHGQRESPLHF.

The V and J genes are TRBV6-1 and TRBJ2-1; TCRdb's D gene call, TRBD1, goes unchecked for lack of DNA. The V gene's germline CDR1 is MNHNS and CDR2 SASEGT. The CDR3 is 13 residues long. The CDR3 loop reads CASSGWTGDEQFF.

This chain links TRBV7-7 with TRBJ2-1; without DNA, the TCRdb call of TRBD1 cannot be checked. CDR3 length: 17 residues. Germline V gene sequence: CDR1 SSHAT, CDR2 FNYEAQ (reference sequence). The CDR3 loop reads CASSPYKTGQGRHEQFF.

This chain joins TRBV27 and TRBJ1-1. Germline V lookup: CDR1 MNHEY, CDR2 SMNVEV (reference sequence). The CDR3 runs to 13 residues. CDR3 in amino acids: CASRGFLNTEAFF.

This chain connects TRBV7-3 to TRBJ2-6; TCRdb selects TRBD1, and the lack of DNA leaves this call unchecked. Germline lookup yields CDR1 SGHTA and CDR2 FQGTGA. This CDR3 comprises 15 residues. CDR3 sequence: CASSPQGLGANVLTF.

The chain has TRBV10-2 and TRBJ2-7. Germline CDR1 is WSHSY and CDR2 is SAAADI. The CDR3 length is 13 residues. CDR3 in amino acids: CASSEYRTYEQYF.

V is TRBV7-2 and J is TRBJ2-1; TCRdb's D call, TRBD2, is unchecked because there is no DNA. Germline V CDR1 and CDR2: SGHTA, FQGNSA. The CDR3 runs to 17 residues. The CDR3 is CASSLGVGSGRYNEQFF.

This rearrangement joins TRBV9 to TRBJ2-1; there is no DNA to check the TCRdb D call of TRBD1. This CDR3 has 16 residues. Germline CDR1 SGDLS, CDR2 YYNGEE. The CDR3 loop reads CASTLDGGSSYNEQFF.

V usage is TRBV5-1 and J usage is TRBJ2-1; TCRdb calls TRBD2, which cannot be checked without DNA. The CDR3 runs 15 residues. CDR1 is SGHRS and CDR2 is YFSETQ in the germline V gene. The CDR3 protein is CASSFRDYFYNEQFF.